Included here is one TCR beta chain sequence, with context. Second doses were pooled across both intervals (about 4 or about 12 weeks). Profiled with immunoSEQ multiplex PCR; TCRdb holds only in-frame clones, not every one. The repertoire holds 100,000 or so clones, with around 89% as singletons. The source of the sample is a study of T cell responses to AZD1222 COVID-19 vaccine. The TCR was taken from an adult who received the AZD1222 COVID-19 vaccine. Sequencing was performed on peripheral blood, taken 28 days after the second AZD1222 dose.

The CDR3 DNA reads as TGTGCCAGCAGTGAAGGAGGTGTAAAGGGAAACACCATATATTTT. It codes for CASSEGGVKGNTIYF. The rearrangement joins TRBV6-1 to TRBJ1-3; no clear D gene. V was trimmed by 1 base and J by 4 bases, leaving 11 bases between them. CDR1 and CDR2 (germline): MNHNS, SASEGT. The CDR3 covers 15 residues.